This is a list of T cell receptor beta chains from one sample in a study of blood T cell repertoires in COVID-19. TCRdb keeps only in-frame clones here, not all; method: immunoSEQ multiplex PCR. This sample carries about 270,000 clones, 85% to 95% of them seen once, and the ten largest clones take 2.5% to 3%. The sample consisted of PBMCs or T cells enriched from blood (not recorded which). The receptors were sampled from a man aged 40-55 years who had been exposed to COVID-19. The CDR3 runs from the conserved cysteine through the conserved F or W. A D gene is named only where the DNA matches it firmly. Rows give clone size only sometimes, using once, few, many, or a class for an expanded clone.

d_call,clone_size,j_call,v_call,cdr3_nt,cdr3_aa
TRBD2,-,TRBJ2-7,TRBV10-2,TGCGCCAGCAGTGAGCAGGGCGGGAGGGCCTACGAGCAGTACTTC,CASSEQGGRAYEQYF
-,-,TRBJ1-1,TRBV24-1,TGTGCCACCAGTCAGAACACTGAAGCTTTCTTT,CATSQNTEAFF
-,-,TRBJ2-2,TRBV5-1,TGCGCCAGCAGCTTGGCAGAACACACCGGGGAGCTGTTTTTT,CASSLAEHTGELFF
-,once,TRBJ1-1,TRBV19,TGTGCCAGTAGCGTCGCGTTGAACACTGAAGCTTTCTTT,CASSVALNTEAFF
-,-,TRBJ2-1,TRBV19,TGTGCCAGTAGTATAGCCTATCGCGATGAGCAGTTCTTC,CASSIAYRDEQFF
-,-,TRBJ1-1,TRBV30,TGTGCCTTGGAAGGGGTGAACACTGAAGCTTTCTTT,CALEGVNTEAFF
-,-,TRBJ2-3,TRBV18,TGTGCCAGCTCACCATCATCCGATACGCAGTATTTT,CASSPSSDTQYF
-,-,TRBJ2-3,TRBV20-1,TGCAGTGCTAGTAGACCCAGGGAACGCACAGATACGCAGTATTTT,CSASRPRERTDTQYF
-,-,TRBJ1-1,TRBV5-5,TGTGCCACCACCCGGGGACACTCGAACACTGAAGCTTTCTTT,CATTRGHSNTEAFF
-,-,TRBJ2-1,TRBV20-1,TGCAGCCCCCGCAGGGATGAGCAGTTCTTC,CSPRRDEQFF
TRBD1,-,TRBJ1-2,TRBV19,TGTGCCAGTAGTATAGATCGCAGTATTCGGGACAGGAACTTCTATGGCTACACCTTC,CASSIDRSIRDRNFYGYTF
-,once,TRBJ2-1,TRBV7-9,TGTGCCAGCAGCTTTGGGGCAGGGACTTACAATGAGCAGTTCTTC,CASSFGAGTYNEQFF
-,-,TRBJ1-1,TRBV7-9,TGTGCCAGCAGCCCCAAACAGGGGAACACTGAAGCTTTCTTT,CASSPKQGNTEAFF
-,-,TRBJ1-3,TRBV9,TGTGCCAGCAGCGTAGTTGGAGGGCTCTCTGGAAACACCATATATTTT,CASSVVGGLSGNTIYF
-,-,TRBJ2-7,TRBV20-1,TGCAGTGTCCTATTAGCCTACGAGCAGTACTTC,CSVLLAYEQYF
TRBD1,-,TRBJ1-3,TRBV6-5,TGTGCCAGCAGTTACGGACAGGGTTTCTCTGGAAACACCATATATTTT,CASSYGQGFSGNTIYF
TRBD2,-,TRBJ2-7,TRBV4-1,TGCGCCAGCAGCCACATAGGCGGGAGGGACCTTATGGGAGAGCAGTACTTC,CASSHIGGRDLMGEQYF
-,-,TRBJ1-1,TRBV27,TGTGCCAGCAGGGCAACGGGACACAACACTGAAGCTTTCTTT,CASRATGHNTEAFF
TRBD1,-,TRBJ2-1,TRBV11-1,TGTGCCAGCAGCACCCGACAGGGGTGGAATGAGCAGTTCTTC,CASSTRQGWNEQFF
TRBD2,-,TRBJ2-7,TRBV7-6,TGTGCCAGCAGCTTTGAATATAGCGGGAGGGACGAGCAGTACTTC,CASSFEYSGRDEQYF
TRBD1,-,TRBJ1-2,TRBV15,TGTGCCACCAGCAGCGAGACAGGGTTATATGGCTACACCTTC,CATSSETGLYGYTF
-,once,TRBJ1-3,TRBV4-2,TGTGCCAGCAGCCAAGAGCAGTCTGGAAACACCATATATTTT,CASSQEQSGNTIYF
-,-,TRBJ2-7,TRBV4-3,TGCGCCAGCAGCCGAGATGGGGCTGCAGGAGCCTACGAGCAGTACTTC,CASSRDGAAGAYEQYF
-,-,TRBJ1-1,TRBV13,TGTGCCAGCAGCTTCCGGGACTCTAACACCCCGAACATTGAAGCTTTCTTT,CASSFRDSNTPNIEAFF
TRBD2,-,TRBJ2-2,TRBV29-1,TGCAGCGTGGCCCTAGCGGGGAGCCACACCGGGGAGCTGTTTTTT,CSVALAGSHTGELFF
-,-,TRBJ1-2,TRBV20-1,TGCAGTGCTAGTGGTCAAACAAACTATGGCTACACCTTC,CSASGQTNYGYTF
-,-,TRBJ2-1,TRBV18,TGTGCCAGCTCACCAAGACGGGGCAATGAGCAGTTCTTC,CASSPRRGNEQFF
TRBD2,-,TRBJ2-1,TRBV7-9,TGTGCCAGCAGCACGAGGGGCGCGGGAGGGGTCTACAATGAGCAGTTCTTC,CASSTRGAGGVYNEQFF
-,-,TRBJ2-5,TRBV11-3,TGTGCCAGCAGCCCGGCGGATAAACAGGGAGACATGGCGACCCAGTACTTC,CASSPADKQGDMATQYF
-,-,TRBJ1-5,TRBV5-1,TGCGCCAGCAGCTTCGAGATAACTCAGCCCCAGCATTTT,CASSFEITQPQHF
-,-,TRBJ2-1,TRBV5-1,TGCGCCAGCAGCTTGGATTCGGGAGAGCAGTTCTTC,CASSLDSGEQFF
-,-,TRBJ1-1,TRBV4-1,TGCGCCAGCAGCCAACGGCTTTTCGGGGGACTGAACACTGAAGCTTTCTTT,CASSQRLFGGLNTEAFF
-,few,TRBJ1-3,TRBV29-1,TGCAGCGTTGAAGATCCCACAGGCTCTGGAAACACCATATATTTT,CSVEDPTGSGNTIYF
-,once,TRBJ2-3,TRBV28,TGTGCCAGCAGTAGAACTAGTCATCTCACAGATACGCAGTATTTT,CASSRTSHLTDTQYF
-,-,TRBJ1-2,TRBV29-1,TGCAGCGTGGGGCATGCCTATGGCTACACCTTC,CSVGHAYGYTF
-,-,TRBJ2-2,TRBV2,TGTGCCAGCAGTAGATTAGCGGCCACCGGGGAGCTGTTTTTT,CASSRLAATGELFF
-,-,TRBJ1-4,TRBV29-1,TGCAGCGTTCACTCTAATGAAAAACTGTTTTTT,CSVHSNEKLFF
TRBD1,-,TRBJ1-5,TRBV29-1,TGCAGCGTTGAAGATTTTGGATTTCCAACAGGGGGCCGCGGAAATCAGCCCCAGCATTTT,CSVEDFGFPTGGRGNQPQHF
-,-,TRBJ1-1,TRBV30,TGTGCCTGGAGTGTACTAAAGAACACTGAAGCTTTCTTT,CAWSVLKNTEAFF
-,-,TRBJ1-1,TRBV3-1/TRBV3-2,TGTGCCAGCAGCCAAGGTGGCACGGGGAACACTGAAGCTTTCTTT,CASSQGGTGNTEAFF
-,-,TRBJ1-3,TRBV30,TGTGCCTGGAGTGGGGCGGGAAACACCATATATTTT,CAWSGAGNTIYF
-,-,TRBJ2-3,TRBV21-1,TGTGCCAGCAGCAAAGAGACTTCCGCCAGCACAGATACGCAGTATTTT,CASSKETSASTDTQYF
-,-,TRBJ2-7,TRBV20-1,TGCAGTGCTAGTCGTCTCCCCCGGTGGGAGCAGTACTTC,CSASRLPRWEQYF
-,once,TRBJ1-2,TRBV14,TGTGCCAGCAGCCAAGGGGCCGGGACTGACTATGGCTACACCTTC,CASSQGAGTDYGYTF
TRBD2,-,TRBJ2-7,TRBV3-1/TRBV3-2,TGTGCCAGCAGTGCCTCGGGGGGGAGCTCCTACGAGCAGTACTTC,CASSASGGSSYEQYF
TRBD1,-,TRBJ1-5,TRBV27,TGTGCCAGCAGTCAACGGACAGGTTGGGGGGATCAGCCCCAGCATTTT,CASSQRTGWGDQPQHF
TRBD2,-,TRBJ2-3,TRBV28,TGTGCCAGCAGTTCGCCGGAAGCCCCAAGACTAGCGGGTATTTCAGATACGCAGTATTTT,CASSSPEAPRLAGISDTQYF
TRBD2,-,TRBJ2-7,TRBV4-1,TGCGCCAGCAGCCAAATTGCTGGGACTAGCTTCACCTACGAGCAGTACTTC,CASSQIAGTSFTYEQYF
-,-,TRBJ1-2,TRBV7-9,TGTGCCAGCAGCTTAGTTAGTGGGGGCAGTTATGGCTACACCTTC,CASSLVSGGSYGYTF
-,-,TRBJ1-2,TRBV25-1,TGTGCCAGCAGTGATGCTAAACGGACTTCTTATGGCTACACCTTC,CASSDAKRTSYGYTF
TRBD1,-,TRBJ2-5,TRBV5-6,TGTGCCAGCAGCACTAGACAGGGGGTAAGAGAGACCCAGTACTTC,CASSTRQGVRETQYF
TRBD2,-,TRBJ2-1,TRBV5-1,TGCGCCAGCAGCTTTGCAGGGACTAACGATGAGCAGTTCTTC,CASSFAGTNDEQFF
-,-,TRBJ2-2,TRBV7-9,TGTGCCAGCAGCTCCATGGGGACACCGAACACCGGGGAGCTGTTTTTT,CASSSMGTPNTGELFF
-,once,TRBJ1-6,TRBV5-1,TGCGCCAGCAGCTTGCAGGGTTTAAATTCACCCCTCCACTTT,CASSLQGLNSPLHF
TRBD1,-,TRBJ2-3,TRBV6-6,TGTGCCAGCAGTTACTACGGGACAGGGGGCGAAGATACGCAGTATTTT,CASSYYGTGGEDTQYF